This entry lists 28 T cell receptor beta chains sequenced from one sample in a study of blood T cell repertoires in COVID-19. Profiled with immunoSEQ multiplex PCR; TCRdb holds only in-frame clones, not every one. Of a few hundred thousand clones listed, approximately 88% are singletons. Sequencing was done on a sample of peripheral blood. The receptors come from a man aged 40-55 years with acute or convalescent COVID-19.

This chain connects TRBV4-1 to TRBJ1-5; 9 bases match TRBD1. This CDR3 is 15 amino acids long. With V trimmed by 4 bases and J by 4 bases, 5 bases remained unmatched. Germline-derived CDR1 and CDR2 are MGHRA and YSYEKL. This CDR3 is CASSLRDRANQPQHF. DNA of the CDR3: TGCGCCAGCAGCCTCCGGGACAGGGCTAATCAGCCCCAGCATTTT.

The CDR3 is CASSPQGLSFAEAFF. The CDR3 DNA follows: TGTGCCAGCAGCCCACAGGGGTTGTCTTTCGCTGAAGCTTTCTTT. This chain uses TRBV5-4 with TRBJ1-1, with TRBD1 matching 7 bases. V lost 4 bases and J lost 6; bases outside the gene matches: 12. The CDR3 runs to 15 residues. Germline V lookup: CDR1 SGHNT, CDR2 YYREEE (reference sequence).

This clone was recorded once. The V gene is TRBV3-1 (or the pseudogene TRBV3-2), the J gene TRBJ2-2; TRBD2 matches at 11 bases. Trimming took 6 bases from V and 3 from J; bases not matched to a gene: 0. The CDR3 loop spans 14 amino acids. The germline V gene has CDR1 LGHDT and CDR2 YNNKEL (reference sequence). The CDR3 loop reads CASRLAGDTGELFF. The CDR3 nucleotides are TGTGCCAGCAGACTAGCGGGGGACACCGGGGAGCTGTTTTTT.

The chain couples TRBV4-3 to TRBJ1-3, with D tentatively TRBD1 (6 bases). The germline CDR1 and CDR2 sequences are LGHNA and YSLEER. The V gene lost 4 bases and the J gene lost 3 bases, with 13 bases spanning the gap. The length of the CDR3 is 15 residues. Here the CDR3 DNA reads TGCGCCAGCAGCCTTTCCGGGACAATTGGAAACACCATATATTTT. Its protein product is CASSLSGTIGNTIYF.

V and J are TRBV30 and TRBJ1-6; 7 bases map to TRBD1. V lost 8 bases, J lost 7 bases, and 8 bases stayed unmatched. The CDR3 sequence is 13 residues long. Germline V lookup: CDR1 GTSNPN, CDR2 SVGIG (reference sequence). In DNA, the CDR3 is TGTGCCGGACCCGGGACAGCAAATTCACCCCTCCACTTT. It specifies CAGPGTANSPLHF.

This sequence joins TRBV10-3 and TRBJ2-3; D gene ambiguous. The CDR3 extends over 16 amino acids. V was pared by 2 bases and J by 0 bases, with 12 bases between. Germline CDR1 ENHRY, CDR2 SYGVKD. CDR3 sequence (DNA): TGTGCCATCAGTGAGGCGATAGTACTTAGCACAGATACGCAGTATTTT. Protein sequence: CAISEAIVLSTDTQYF.

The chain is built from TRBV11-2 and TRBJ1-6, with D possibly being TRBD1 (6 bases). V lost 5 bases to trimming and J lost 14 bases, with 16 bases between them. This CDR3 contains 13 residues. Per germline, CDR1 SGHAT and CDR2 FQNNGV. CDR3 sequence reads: CASSPIQGLALHF. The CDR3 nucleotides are TGTGCCAGCAGCCCCATCCAGGGGTTGGCCCTCCACTTT.

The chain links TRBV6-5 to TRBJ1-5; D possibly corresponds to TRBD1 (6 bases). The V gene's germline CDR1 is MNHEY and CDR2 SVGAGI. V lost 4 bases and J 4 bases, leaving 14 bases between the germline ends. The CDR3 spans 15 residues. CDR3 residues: CASSSPGHRNQPQHF. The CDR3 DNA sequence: TGTGCCAGCAGTTCCCCGGGACATCGGAATCAGCCCCAGCATTTT.

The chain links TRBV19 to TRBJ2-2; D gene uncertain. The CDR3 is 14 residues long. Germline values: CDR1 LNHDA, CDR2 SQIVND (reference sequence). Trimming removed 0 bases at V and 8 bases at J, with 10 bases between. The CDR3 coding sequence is TGTGCCAGTAGTATAGATCGGTTCGGGGGGGAGCTGTTTTTT. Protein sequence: CASSIDRFGGELFF.

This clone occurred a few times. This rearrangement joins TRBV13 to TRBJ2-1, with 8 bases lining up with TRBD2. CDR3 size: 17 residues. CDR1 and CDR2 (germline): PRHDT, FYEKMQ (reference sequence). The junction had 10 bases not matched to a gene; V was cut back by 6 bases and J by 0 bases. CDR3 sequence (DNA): TGTGCCAGCAGTACTGCTAGCGGGCCTAGCTCCTACAATGAGCAGTTCTTC. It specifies CASSTASGPSSYNEQFF.

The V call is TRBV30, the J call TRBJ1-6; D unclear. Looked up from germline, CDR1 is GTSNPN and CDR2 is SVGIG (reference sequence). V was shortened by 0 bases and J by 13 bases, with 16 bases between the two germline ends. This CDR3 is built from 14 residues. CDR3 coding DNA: TGTGCCTGGAGTGTACGGAGCCTTATCGGTCCCCTCCACTTT. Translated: CAWSVRSLIGPLHF.

The CDR3 loop reads CASSDITPTGQGWGNTEAFF. CDR3 nucleotide sequence: TGTGCCAGCAGTGATATTACCCCGACGGGACAGGGATGGGGGAACACTGAAGCTTTCTTT. This chain uses TRBV2 with TRBJ1-1, with 9 bases matching TRBD1. Germline V gene lookup returns CDR1 SNHLY and CDR2 FYNNEI. The J segment lost 1 base and the V segment lost 3 bases, leaving 18 bases of the junction unmatched. CDR3 length: 20 amino acids.

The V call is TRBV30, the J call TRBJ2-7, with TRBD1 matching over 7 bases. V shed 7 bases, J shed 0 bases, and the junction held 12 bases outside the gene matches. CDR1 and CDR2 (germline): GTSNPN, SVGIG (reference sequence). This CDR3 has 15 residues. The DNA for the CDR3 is TGTGCCTTGGAGGACAGGCGAGGTCCCTCCTACGAGCAGTACTTC. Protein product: CALEDRRGPSYEQYF.

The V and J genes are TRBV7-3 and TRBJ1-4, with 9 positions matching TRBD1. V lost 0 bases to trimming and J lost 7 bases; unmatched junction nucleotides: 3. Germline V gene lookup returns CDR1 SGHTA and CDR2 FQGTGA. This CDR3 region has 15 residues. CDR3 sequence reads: CASSLTGTGSEKLFF. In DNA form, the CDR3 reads TGTGCCAGCAGCTTAACCGGGACAGGGTCTGAAAAACTGTTTTTT.

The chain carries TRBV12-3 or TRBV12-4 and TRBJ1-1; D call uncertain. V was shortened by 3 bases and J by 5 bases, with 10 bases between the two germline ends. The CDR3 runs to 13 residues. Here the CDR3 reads CASSFGGQTEAFF. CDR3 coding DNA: TGTGCCAGCAGTTTTGGTGGCCAAACTGAAGCTTTCTTT.

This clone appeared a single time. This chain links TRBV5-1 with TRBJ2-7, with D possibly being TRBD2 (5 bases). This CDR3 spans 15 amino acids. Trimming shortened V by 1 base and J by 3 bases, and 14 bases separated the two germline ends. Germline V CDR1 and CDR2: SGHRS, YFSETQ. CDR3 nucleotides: TGCGCCAGCAGCTTGTGGGGAGTCGGGTTCTACGAGCAGTACTTC. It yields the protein CASSLWGVGFYEQYF.

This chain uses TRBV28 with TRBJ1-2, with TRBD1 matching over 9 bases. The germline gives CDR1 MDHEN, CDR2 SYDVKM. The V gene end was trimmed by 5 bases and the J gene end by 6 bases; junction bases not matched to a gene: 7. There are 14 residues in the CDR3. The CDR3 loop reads CASSPPGQGDGYTF. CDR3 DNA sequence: TGTGCCAGCAGTCCCCCGGGACAGGGCGATGGCTACACCTTC.

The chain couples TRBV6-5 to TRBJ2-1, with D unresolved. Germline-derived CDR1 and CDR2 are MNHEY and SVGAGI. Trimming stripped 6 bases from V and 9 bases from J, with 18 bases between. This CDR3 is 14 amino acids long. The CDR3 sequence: CASSRGNVFGEQFF. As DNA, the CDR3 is TGTGCCAGCAGCCGCGGTAATGTTTTTGGTGAGCAGTTCTTC.

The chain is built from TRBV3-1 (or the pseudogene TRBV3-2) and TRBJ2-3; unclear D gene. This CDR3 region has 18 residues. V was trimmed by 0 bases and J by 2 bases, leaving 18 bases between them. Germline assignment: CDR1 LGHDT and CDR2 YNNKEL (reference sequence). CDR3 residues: CASSQDDAPSPHTDTQYF. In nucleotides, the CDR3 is TGTGCCAGCAGCCAAGATGACGCTCCTAGTCCTCACACAGATACGCAGTATTTT.

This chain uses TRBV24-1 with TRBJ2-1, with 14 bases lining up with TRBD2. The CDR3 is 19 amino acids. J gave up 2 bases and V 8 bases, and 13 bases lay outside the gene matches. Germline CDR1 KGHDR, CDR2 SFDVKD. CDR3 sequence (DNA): TGTGCCACCATGTCAGGACTAGCGGGGGGTCCCTTAGCCTACAATGAGCAGTTCTTC. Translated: CATMSGLAGGPLAYNEQFF.

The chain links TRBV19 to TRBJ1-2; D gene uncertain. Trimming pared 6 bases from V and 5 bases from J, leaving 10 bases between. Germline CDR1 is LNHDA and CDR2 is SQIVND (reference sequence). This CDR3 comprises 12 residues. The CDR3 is CASRVGGYGYTF. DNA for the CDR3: TGTGCCAGTAGGGTCGGAGGTTATGGCTACACCTTC.

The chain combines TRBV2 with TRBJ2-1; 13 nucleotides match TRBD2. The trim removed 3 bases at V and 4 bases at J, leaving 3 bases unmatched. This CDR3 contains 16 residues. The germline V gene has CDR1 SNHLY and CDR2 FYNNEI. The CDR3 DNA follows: TGTGCCAGCAGTGAGCTGGGACTAGCGGGGTACAATGAGCAGTTCTTC. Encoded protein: CASSELGLAGYNEQFF.

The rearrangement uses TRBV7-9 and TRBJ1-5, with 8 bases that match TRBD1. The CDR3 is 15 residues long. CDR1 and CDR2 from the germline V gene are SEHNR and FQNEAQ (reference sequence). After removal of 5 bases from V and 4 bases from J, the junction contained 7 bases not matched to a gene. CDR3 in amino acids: CASSTTGAPNQPQHF. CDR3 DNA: TGTGCCAGCAGCACGACAGGGGCCCCTAATCAGCCCCAGCATTTT.

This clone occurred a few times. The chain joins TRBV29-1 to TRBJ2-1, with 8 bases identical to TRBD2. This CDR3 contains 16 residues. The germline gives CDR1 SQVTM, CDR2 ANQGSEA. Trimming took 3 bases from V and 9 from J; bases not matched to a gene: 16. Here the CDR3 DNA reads TGCAGCGTTGACTCCCCCTTAGCGGGACTGGGGCCTGAGCAGTTCTTC. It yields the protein CSVDSPLAGLGPEQFF.

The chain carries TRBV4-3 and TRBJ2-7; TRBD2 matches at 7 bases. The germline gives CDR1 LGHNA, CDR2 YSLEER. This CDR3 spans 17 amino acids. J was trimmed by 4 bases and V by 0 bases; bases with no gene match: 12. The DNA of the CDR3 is TGCGCCAGCAGCCAAGATTGGGCCCCGGGGGGTATATACGAGCAGTACTTC. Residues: CASSQDWAPGGIYEQYF.

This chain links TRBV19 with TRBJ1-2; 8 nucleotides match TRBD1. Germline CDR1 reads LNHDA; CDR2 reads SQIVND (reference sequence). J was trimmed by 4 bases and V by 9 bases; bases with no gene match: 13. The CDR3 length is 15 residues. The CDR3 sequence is CASGEQGVDGYGYTF. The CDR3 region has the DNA TGTGCCAGCGGGGAACAGGGGGTAGACGGCTATGGCTACACCTTC.

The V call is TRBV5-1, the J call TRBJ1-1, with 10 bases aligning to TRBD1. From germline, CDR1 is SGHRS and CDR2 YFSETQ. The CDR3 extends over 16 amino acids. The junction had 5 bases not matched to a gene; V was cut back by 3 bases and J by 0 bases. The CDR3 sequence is CASSWGTGALNTEAFF. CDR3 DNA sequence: TGCGCCAGCAGCTGGGGGACAGGGGCCTTGAACACTGAAGCTTTCTTT. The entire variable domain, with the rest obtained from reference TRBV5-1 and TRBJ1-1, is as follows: KAGVTQTPRYLIKTRGQQVTLSCSPISGHRSVSWYQQTPGQGLQFLFEYFSETQRNKGNFPGRFSGRQFSNSRSEMNVSTLELGDSALYLCASSWGTGALNTEAFFGQGTRLTVV.

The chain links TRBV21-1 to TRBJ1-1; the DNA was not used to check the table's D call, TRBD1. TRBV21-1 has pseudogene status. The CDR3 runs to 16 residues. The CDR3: CASSKKDRGSNTEAFF. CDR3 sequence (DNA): TGTGCCAGCAGCAAAAAGGACAGAGGGTCGAACACTGAAGCTTTCTTT.